A selection of T cell receptor beta chains follows, all from one sample in a study of blood T cell repertoires in COVID-19. The data were produced by immunoSEQ multiplex PCR, yet TCRdb's version contains in-frame clones alone and is incomplete. The sample records about 97,000 clones, approximately 89% being singletons. Sequencing used peripheral blood. Receptors originate from a human donor in a cohort sampled during active COVID-19. Each CDR3 is given with its conserved first and last residue. The D gene is left open where the match is weak. Rows may omit the clone size; those that give it use once, few, many or a size class.

>-|TRBV2|TRBJ1-5|-
TGTGCCAGCGCGGAGGACAATCAGCCCCAGCATTTT
CASAEDNQPQHF
>-|TRBV6-2/TRBV6-3|TRBJ1-1|-
TGTGCCAGCAGTTATTTTCGGTACACTGAAGCTTTCTTT
CASSYFRYTEAFF
>TRBD1|TRBV7-2|TRBJ1-4|-
TGTGCCAGCAGCCGGGGACAGGGGGGGAATGAAAAACTGTTTTTT
CASSRGQGGNEKLFF
>TRBD2|TRBV6-5|TRBJ2-1|-
TGTGCCAGCAGCCTCCTGGGAGGGCCCTATGAGCAGTTCTTC
CASSLLGGPYEQFF
>-|TRBV5-4|TRBJ1-2|-
TGTGCCAGCAGCTCCGGATTCGGGGAACAGTATGGCTACACCTTC
CASSSGFGEQYGYTF
>-|TRBV9|TRBJ2-1|-
TGTGCCAGCAGCGCCTGGGGGCTAGCGGAGATCGCTTCCTACAATGAGCAGTTCTTC
CASSAWGLAEIASYNEQFF
>-|TRBV12-1|TRBJ2-7|few
TGTGCCAGCAGCCACTACGAGCAGTACTTC
CASSHYEQYF
>-|TRBV5-1|TRBJ1-5|-
TGCGCCAGCAGTCCCCAGGGTGGGCATCAGCCCCAGCATTTT
CASSPQGGHQPQHF
>-|TRBV15|TRBJ2-2|-
TGTGCCACCAAGGAGATCGAGGGGGCCGGGGAGCTGTTTTTT
CATKEIEGAGELFF
>TRBD1|TRBV6-1|TRBJ2-7|-
TGTGCCAGCAGTGAATCTGTAGGACAGGGGATATTCGAGCAGTACTTC
CASSESVGQGIFEQYF
>-|TRBV7-9|TRBJ1-1|-
TGTGCCAGCAGCCCTTCACCCGGAGACAGAAGGGCCCACACTGAAGCTTTCTTT
CASSPSPGDRRAHTEAFF
>TRBD2|TRBV4-3|TRBJ2-1|-
TGCGCCAGCAGCCAAGGGACTAGCGGGATTGATGAGCAGTTCTTC
CASSQGTSGIDEQFF
>TRBD1|TRBV6-5|TRBJ2-7|-
TGTGCCAGCAGGCACCGACGGACAGGGGAAGTAGAGCAGTACTTC
CASRHRRTGEVEQYF
>TRBD1|TRBV7-3|TRBJ2-3|-
TGTGCCAGCAGCTGGGACAGGGGTCTGACAGATACGCAGTATTTT
CASSWDRGLTDTQYF
>-|TRBV6-2/TRBV6-3|TRBJ2-2|-
TGTGCCAGCAGTTACAGGCTAGCCTTACCCACCGGGGAGCTGTTTTTT
CASSYRLALPTGELFF
>-|TRBV15|TRBJ2-5|-
TGTGCCACCAGCAGAGATCCTAGCGCTCAAGAGACCCAGTACTTC
CATSRDPSAQETQYF
>-|TRBV5-8|TRBJ1-1|-
TGTGCCAGCAGCTTGAAAGGAGGGTGGCAGAGCACTGAAGCTTTCTTT
CASSLKGGWQSTEAFF
>-|TRBV19|TRBJ2-6|-
TGTGCCAGTAACTTGGGGGGAGGAGGGGCCAACGTCCTGACTTTC
CASNLGGGGANVLTF
>-|TRBV6-6|TRBJ1-2|-
TGTGCCAGCAGTTACGAGGGGGTTGGAGGCTATGGCTACACCTTC
CASSYEGVGGYGYTF
>TRBD1|TRBV4-2|TRBJ2-7|-
TGTGCCAGCAGCCAAGTGGCAGGGGGCGAACTAACCTACGAGCAGTACTTC
CASSQVAGGELTYEQYF
>-|TRBV27|TRBJ1-1|-
TGTGCCAGCAGTTTGGGAGGGCCGGGTCTCTTGGAAGCTTTCTTT
CASSLGGPGLLEAFF
>-|TRBV5-1|TRBJ2-3|few
TGCGCCAGCAGCTTGATGACTACAATTACAGATACGCAGTATTTT
CASSLMTTITDTQYF
>TRBD1|TRBV4-1|TRBJ2-5|-
TGCGCCAGCAGCCTCCTCGAGGGGGCAGAGACCCAGTACTTC
CASSLLEGAETQYF
>-|TRBV19|TRBJ2-2|-
TGTGCCAGTAGTATTGAAGTTGAGGACACCGGGGAGCTGTTTTTT
CASSIEVEDTGELFF
>-|TRBV28|TRBJ1-5|once
TGTGCCAGCAGTACCCGGGACATAAAAGATTATAGCAATCAGCCCCAGCATTTT
CASSTRDIKDYSNQPQHF
>TRBD2|TRBV25-1|TRBJ2-2|-
TGTGCCAGCAGCCTAGCGGGAGGGGACACCGGGGAGCTGTTTTTT
CASSLAGGDTGELFF
>-|TRBV5-1|TRBJ2-2|-
TGCGCCAGCAGCCCAACTCCAGGGTTAGCCACCGGGGAGCTGTTTTTT
CASSPTPGLATGELFF
>-|TRBV28|TRBJ1-1|-
TGTGCCAGCGGCAGGGGATATGAAGCTTTCTTT
CASGRGYEAFF
>TRBD2|TRBV7-2|TRBJ2-1|-
TGTGCCAGCAGCCGGACTAGCGGGTCATACAATGAGCAGTTCTTC
CASSRTSGSYNEQFF
>TRBD1|TRBV4-1|TRBJ2-5|-
TGCGCCAGCAGCCAAACCCCTGGGACAGGGGGTCCCCAGACCCAGTACTTC
CASSQTPGTGGPQTQYF
>TRBD2|TRBV4-2|TRBJ2-1|-
TGTGCCAGCAGCCAAGATCCAGCGGGGCGGGATGAGCAGTTCTTC
CASSQDPAGRDEQFF
>-|TRBV7-2|TRBJ2-1|-
TGTGCCAGCAGCTCACTAAATGAGCAGTTCTTC
CASSSLNEQFF
>TRBD2|TRBV9|TRBJ2-2|-
TGTGCCAGCAGCGTAGATACTAGCGGGAGGGCTGCCGGGGAGCTGTTTTTT
CASSVDTSGRAAGELFF
>-|TRBV12-3/TRBV12-4|TRBJ2-4|-
TGTGCCAGCAGTTCCAGTACCACAAGGTACTTC
CASSSSTTRYF
>TRBD1|TRBV9|TRBJ1-2|-
TGTGCCAGCAGCGCCACAGGGGCGGTAATTGGCTACACCTTC
CASSATGAVIGYTF
>-|TRBV13|TRBJ2-5|-
TGTGCCAGCAGCATATACAGGGATAGGGAAGAGACCCAGTACTTC
CASSIYRDREETQYF
>-|TRBV7-2|TRBJ1-1|-
TGTGCCAGCAGCTTCATGATGGGGGCGAACACTGAAGCTTTCTTT
CASSFMMGANTEAFF